This TCR beta chain was sequenced in a study of shared clonotypes between healthy human individuals. Regarding the study as a whole: In this cohort, only blood was sampled, and tissue repertoires likely differ.

The CDR3 contains 13 residues. In germline, CDR1 is SGHRS, CDR2 YFSETQ. Trimming stripped 4 bases from V and 1 base from J, with 8 bases between. In regard to this clone: Its antigen is still unknown. This same CDR3 is encoded by further DNA sequences in the sample.

Source study methods: Filtering differed since immunoSEQ provided only junctions, with no quality scores. Measured with immunoSEQ multiplex PCR; TCRdb has only the in-frame clones, and not every one. Clone size and V and J calls were adopted from that table, with D and trimming inferred from the DNA. The sample includes around 500,000 clones, 76% seen only once; the top ten take roughly 13%. The source is a middle-aged woman in good health. Some clones in this sample may be carry-over from other donors' samples. The chain couples TRBV5-1 to TRBJ1-1; D unclear. The source material was PBMCs. CDR3 protein: CASSLDSNTEAFF. The CDR3 DNA reads TGCGCCAGCAGCCTGGATTCGAACACTGAAGCTTTCTTT.